This TCR beta chain comes out of a study of T cell responses to AZD1222 COVID-19 vaccine. With respect to this clone: As yet, its antigen is unknown.

The CDR3 extends over 12 amino acids. From germline, CDR1 is MGHRA and CDR2 YSYEKL. Trimming cost V 3 bases and J 6 bases, with 5 bases left between them. Notes on the study in general: In all cases, repertoires were sampled only after the peak T cell response. The study found Spike-specific TCR breadth and depth rose after two AZD1222 doses. Recipients of AZD1222 seropositive at baseline numbered only 5 or 6. It should be noted that donors were predominantly white British and more often female, and clonal diversity was possibly underestimated.

Sequencing was performed with immunoSEQ multiplex PCR; in TCRdb, only in-frame clones are kept and a portion is missing. Here the sample spans approximately 150,000 clones, roughly 90% being singletons. The gene calls are TRBV4-1 and TRBJ2-2, with D unclear. This specimen was peripheral blood, taken 28 days after the second AZD1222 dose. The clonotype originates from an adult who received the AZD1222 COVID-19 vaccine. The CDR3 coding sequence is TGCGCCAGCAGCCACTACCCCGGGGAGCTGTTTTTT. Translating gives CASSHYPGELFF.